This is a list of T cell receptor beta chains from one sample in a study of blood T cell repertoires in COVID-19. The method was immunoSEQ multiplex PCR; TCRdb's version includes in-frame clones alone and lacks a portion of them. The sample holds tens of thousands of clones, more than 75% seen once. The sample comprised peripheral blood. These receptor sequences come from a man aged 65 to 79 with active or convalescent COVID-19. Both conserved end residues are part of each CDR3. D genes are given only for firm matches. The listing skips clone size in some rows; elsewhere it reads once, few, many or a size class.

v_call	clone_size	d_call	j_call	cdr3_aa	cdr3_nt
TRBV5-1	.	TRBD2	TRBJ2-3	CASSVLAGNVDTQYF	TGCGCCAGCAGCGTACTAGCGGGAAATGTGGATACGCAGTATTTT
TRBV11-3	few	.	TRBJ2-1	CASSRGHEQFF	TGTGCCAGCAGCAGGGGCCATGAGCAGTTCTTC
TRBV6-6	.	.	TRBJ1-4	CASSGRGIGEKLFF	TGTGCCAGCAGTGGGCGCGGGATTGGGGAAAAACTGTTTTTT
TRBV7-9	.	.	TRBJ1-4	CASSLDPVHNEKLFF	TGTGCCAGCAGCTTAGATCCGGTCCACAATGAAAAACTGTTTTTT
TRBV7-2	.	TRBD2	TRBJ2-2	CASSSRLARHTGELFF	TGTGCCAGCAGCTCACGACTAGCGAGGCACACCGGGGAGCTGTTTTTT
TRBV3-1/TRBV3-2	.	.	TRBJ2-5	CASSPYRGETQYF	TGTGCCAGCAGCCCTTATAGAGGGGAGACCCAGTACTTC
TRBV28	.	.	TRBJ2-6	CASSPADSAGVLTF	TGTGCCAGCAGCCCAGCGGACTCGGCGGGCGTCCTGACTTTC
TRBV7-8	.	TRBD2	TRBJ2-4	CASSFTSTSGRENIQYF	TGTGCCAGCAGCTTCACATCGACTAGCGGGAGGGAAAACATTCAGTACTTC
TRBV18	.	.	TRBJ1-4	CASSPDRKEKLFF	TGTGCCAGCTCACCGGACAGAAAGGAAAAACTGTTTTTT
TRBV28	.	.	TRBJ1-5	CASSLGQGRQPQHF	TGTGCCAGCAGCTTAGGGCAGGGTAGACAGCCCCAGCATTTT
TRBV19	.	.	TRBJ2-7	CASSIIPGEQYF	TGTGCCAGTAGTATAATTCCGGGCGAGCAGTACTTC
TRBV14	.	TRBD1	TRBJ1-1	CASSRGGVITGAGYTEAFF	TGTGCCAGCAGCCGGGGCGGAGTGATAACAGGGGCGGGGTACACTGAAGCTTTCTTT
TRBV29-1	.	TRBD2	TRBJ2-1	CSVGPGRDEQFF	TGCAGCGTTGGGCCAGGGAGGGATGAGCAGTTCTTC
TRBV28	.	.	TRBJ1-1	CASSPWGGEFEAFF	TGTGCCAGCTCTCCCTGGGGGGGCGAGTTTGAAGCTTTCTTT
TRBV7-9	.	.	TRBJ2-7	CASSLEGGEQYF	TGTGCCAGCAGCTTAGAAGGGGGAGAGCAGTACTTC
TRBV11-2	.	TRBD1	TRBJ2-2	CASSTGQGTNPHGELFF	TGTGCCAGCAGCACCGGACAGGGAACTAACCCTCACGGGGAGCTGTTTTTT
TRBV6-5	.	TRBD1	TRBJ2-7	CASTRTGTGAYEQYF	TGTGCCAGCACCCGAACCGGGACAGGGGCCTACGAGCAGTACTTC
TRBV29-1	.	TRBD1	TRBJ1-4	CSVDGDRGDEKLFF	TGCAGCGTTGATGGGGACAGGGGGGATGAAAAACTGTTTTTT
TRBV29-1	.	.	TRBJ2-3	CSVERTERTDTQYF	TGCAGCGTTGAACGTACGGAGCGCACAGATACGCAGTATTTT
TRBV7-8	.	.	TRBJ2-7	CASSSDSPPYEQYF	TGTGCCAGCAGCTCGGACAGTCCACCCTACGAGCAGTACTTC
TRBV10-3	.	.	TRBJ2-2	CAIKDSFANTGELFF	TGTGCCATCAAAGACAGTTTTGCGAACACCGGGGAGCTGTTTTTT
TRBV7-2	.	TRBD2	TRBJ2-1	CASSFIAGGSYNEQFF	TGTGCCAGCAGCTTCATAGCGGGGGGTTCCTACAATGAGCAGTTCTTC
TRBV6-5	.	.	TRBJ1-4	CASSYDRGINEKLFF	TGTGCCAGCAGTTACGATCGGGGTATAAATGAAAAACTGTTTTTT
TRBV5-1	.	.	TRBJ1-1	CASSLDGLSNTEAFF	TGCGCCAGCAGCTTGGATGGACTCTCGAACACTGAAGCTTTCTTT
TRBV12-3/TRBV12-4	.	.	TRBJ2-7	CASSFNGQSEQYF	TGTGCCAGCAGTTTTAACGGACAATCAGAGCAGTACTTC
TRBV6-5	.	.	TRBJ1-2	CASSKEFGDYGYTF	TGTGCCAGCAGCAAGGAGTTCGGGGACTATGGCTACACCTTC
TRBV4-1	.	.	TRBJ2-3	CASSQSPGTSTDTQYF	TGCGCCAGCAGCCAAAGTCCTGGTACTAGCACAGATACGCAGTATTTT
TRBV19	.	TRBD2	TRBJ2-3	CASTPGTSITDTQYF	TGTGCCAGTACCCCCGGGACTAGTATTACAGATACGCAGTATTTT
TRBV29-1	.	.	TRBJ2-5	CSVNRYQETQYF	TGCAGCGTAAACAGGTACCAAGAGACCCAGTACTTC
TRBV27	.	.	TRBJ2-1	CASSLYPGDNEQFF	TGTGCCAGCAGTTTATACCCCGGGGACAATGAGCAGTTCTTC
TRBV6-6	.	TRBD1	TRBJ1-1	CASGGGTYTEAFF	TGTGCCAGCGGAGGGGGCACGTACACTGAAGCTTTCTTT
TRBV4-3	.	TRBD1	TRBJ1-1	CASSQARQGLTEAFF	TGCGCCAGCAGCCAAGCCCGACAGGGATTGACTGAAGCTTTCTTT
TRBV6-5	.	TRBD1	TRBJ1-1	CASSPRQGGNTEAFF	TGTGCCAGCAGTCCCCGACAGGGGGGGAACACTGAAGCTTTCTTT
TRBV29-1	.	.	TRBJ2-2	CSVVGGTGELFF	TGCAGCGTTGTGGGGGGTACCGGGGAGCTGTTTTTT
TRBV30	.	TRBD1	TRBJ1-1	CAWSVADRGTEAFF	TGTGCCTGGAGTGTCGCGGACAGGGGCACTGAAGCTTTCTTT
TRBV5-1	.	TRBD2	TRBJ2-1	CASSLGAGGGNEQFF	TGCGCCAGCAGCTTGGGAGCGGGAGGCGGCAATGAGCAGTTCTTC
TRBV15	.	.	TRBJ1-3	CATSRDPGFGNTIYF	TGTGCCACCAGCAGAGATCCGGGTTTTGGAAACACCATATATTTT
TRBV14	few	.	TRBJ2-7	CASSQKRLPGRSYEQYF	TGTGCCAGCAGCCAAAAACGCCTTCCTGGGCGTTCCTACGAGCAGTACTTC
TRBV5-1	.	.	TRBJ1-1	CASSWAGRTEAFF	TGCGCCAGCAGCTGGGCGGGGCGGACTGAAGCTTTCTTT
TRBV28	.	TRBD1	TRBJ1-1	CASRPHNDRGRAFF	TGTGCCAGCAGACCCCATAACGACAGGGGGAGGGCTTTCTTT
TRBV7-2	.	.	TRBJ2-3	CASSLVYRGGGDTQYF	TGTGCCAGCAGCTTAGTGTACAGGGGGGGAGGAGATACGCAGTATTTT
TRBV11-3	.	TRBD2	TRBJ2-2	CASSLSSGSVFTGELFF	TGTGCCAGCAGCCTTTCTAGCGGGAGTGTTTTCACCGGGGAGCTGTTTTTT
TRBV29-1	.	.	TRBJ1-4	CSVLGINEKLFF	TGCAGCGTTCTGGGCATTAATGAAAAACTGTTTTTT
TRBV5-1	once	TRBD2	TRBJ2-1	CASSSAPKPAREVYNEQFF	TGCGCCAGCAGCTCTGCACCCAAACCTGCGCGGGAGGTGTACAATGAGCAGTTCTTC
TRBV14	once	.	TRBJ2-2	CASRPLANTGELFF	TGTGCCAGCCGCCCTCTCGCGAACACCGGGGAGCTGTTTTTT
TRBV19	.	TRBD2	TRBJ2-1	CASSFRLAGGLRFGNEQFF	TGTGCCAGTAGTTTCAGACTAGCGGGAGGTTTACGGTTTGGAAATGAGCAGTTCTTC
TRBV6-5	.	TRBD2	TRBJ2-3	CASCPLAGVTDTQYF	TGTGCCAGCTGCCCACTAGCGGGAGTCACAGATACGCAGTATTTT
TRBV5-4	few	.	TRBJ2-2	CASSLARGLNTGELFF	TGTGCCAGCAGCTTGGCTCGGGGATTGAACACCGGGGAGCTGTTTTTT
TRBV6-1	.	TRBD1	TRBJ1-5	CASSEYIGTGGSSQHF	TGTGCCAGCAGTGAATATATTGGGACAGGGGGCTCATCCCAGCATTTT
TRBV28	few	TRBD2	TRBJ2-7	CASSLGTGREQYF	TGTGCCAGCAGTTTAGGGACCGGGAGGGAGCAGTACTTC